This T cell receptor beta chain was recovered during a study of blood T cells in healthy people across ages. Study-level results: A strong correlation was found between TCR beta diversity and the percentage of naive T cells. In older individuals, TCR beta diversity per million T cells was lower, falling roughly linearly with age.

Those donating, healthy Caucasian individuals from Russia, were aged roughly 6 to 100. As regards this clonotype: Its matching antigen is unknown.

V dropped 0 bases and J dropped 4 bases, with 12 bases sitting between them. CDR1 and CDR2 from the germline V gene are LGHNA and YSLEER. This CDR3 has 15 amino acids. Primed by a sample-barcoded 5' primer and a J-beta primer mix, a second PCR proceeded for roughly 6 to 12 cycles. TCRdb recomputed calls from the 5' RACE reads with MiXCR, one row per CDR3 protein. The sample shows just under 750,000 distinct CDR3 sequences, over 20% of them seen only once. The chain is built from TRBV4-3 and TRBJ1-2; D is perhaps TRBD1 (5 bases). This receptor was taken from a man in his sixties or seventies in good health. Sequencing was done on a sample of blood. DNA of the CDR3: TGCGCCAGCAGCCAAGAACCAGGCAGGGCCTATGGCTACACCTTC. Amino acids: CASSQEPGRAYGYTF.